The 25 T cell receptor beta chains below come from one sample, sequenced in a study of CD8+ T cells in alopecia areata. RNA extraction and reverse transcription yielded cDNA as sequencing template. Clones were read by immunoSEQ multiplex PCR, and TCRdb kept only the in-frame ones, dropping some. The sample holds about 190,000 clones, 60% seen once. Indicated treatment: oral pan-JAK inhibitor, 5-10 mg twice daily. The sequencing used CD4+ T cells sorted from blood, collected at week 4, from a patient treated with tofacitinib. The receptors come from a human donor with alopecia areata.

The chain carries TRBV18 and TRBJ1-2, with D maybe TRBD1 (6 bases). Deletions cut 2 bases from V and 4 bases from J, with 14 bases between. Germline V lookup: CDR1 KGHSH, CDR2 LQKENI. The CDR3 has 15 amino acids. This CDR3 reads CASSPVAQGPYGYTF. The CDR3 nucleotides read TGTGCCAGCTCACCAGTCGCACAGGGCCCCTATGGCTACACCTTC. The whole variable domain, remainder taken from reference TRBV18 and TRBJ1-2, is NAGVMQNPRHLVRRRGQEARLRCSPMKGHSHVYWYRQLPEEGLKFMVYLQKENIIDESGMPKERFSAEFPKEGPSILRIQQVVRGDSAAYFCASSPVAQGPYGYTFGSGTRLTVV.

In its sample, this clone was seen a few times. This CDR3 reads CSVGQDRSNEKLFF. CDR3 nucleotide sequence: TGCAGCGTTGGGCAGGACAGGTCTAATGAAAAACTGTTTTTT. V gene TRBV29-1 combines with J gene TRBJ1-4; TRBD1 aligns across 7 bases. Per the germline V gene, CDR1 is SQVTM and CDR2 is ANQGSEA. The CDR3 is made up of 14 amino acids. The trim removed 4 bases at V and 3 bases at J, leaving 5 bases unmatched.

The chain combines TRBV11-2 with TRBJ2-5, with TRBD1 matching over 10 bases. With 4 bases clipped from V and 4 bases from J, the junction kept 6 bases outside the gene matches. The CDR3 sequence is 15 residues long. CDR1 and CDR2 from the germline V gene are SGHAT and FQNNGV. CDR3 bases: TGTGCCAGCAGCTGGGGACAGGGGAACGGAGAGACCCAGTACTTC. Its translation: CASSWGQGNGETQYF.

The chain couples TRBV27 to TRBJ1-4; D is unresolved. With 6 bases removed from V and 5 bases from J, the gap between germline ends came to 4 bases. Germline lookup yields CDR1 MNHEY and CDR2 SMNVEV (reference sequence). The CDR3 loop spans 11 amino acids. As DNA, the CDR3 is TGTGCCAGCAGAAGCAATGAAAAACTGTTTTTT. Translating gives CASRSNEKLFF. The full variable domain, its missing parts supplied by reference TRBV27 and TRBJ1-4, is EAQVTQNPRYLITVTGKKLTVTCSQNMNHEYMSWYRQDPGLGLRQIYYSMNVEVTDKGDVPEGYKVSRKEKRNFPLILESPSPNQTSLYFCASRSNEKLFFGSGTQLSVL.

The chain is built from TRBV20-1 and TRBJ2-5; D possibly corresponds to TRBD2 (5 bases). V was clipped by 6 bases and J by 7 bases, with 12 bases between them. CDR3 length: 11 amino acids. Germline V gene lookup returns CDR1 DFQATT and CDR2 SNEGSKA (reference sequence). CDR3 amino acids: CSAPIRGTQYF. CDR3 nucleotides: TGCAGTGCCCCCATTCGGGGGACCCAGTACTTC.

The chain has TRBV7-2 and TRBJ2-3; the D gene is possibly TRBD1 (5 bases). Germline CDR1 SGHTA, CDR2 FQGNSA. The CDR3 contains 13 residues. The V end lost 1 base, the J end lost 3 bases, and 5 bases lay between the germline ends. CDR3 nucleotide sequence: TGTGCCAGCAGCTTAGAGGGGACAGATACGCAGTATTTT. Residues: CASSLEGTDTQYF.

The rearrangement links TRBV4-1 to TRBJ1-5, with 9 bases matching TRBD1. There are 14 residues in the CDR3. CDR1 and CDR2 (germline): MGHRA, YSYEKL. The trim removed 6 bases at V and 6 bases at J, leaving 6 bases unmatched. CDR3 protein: CASSQDRGGQPQHF. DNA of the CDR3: TGCGCCAGCAGTCAGGACAGGGGAGGTCAGCCCCAGCATTTT.

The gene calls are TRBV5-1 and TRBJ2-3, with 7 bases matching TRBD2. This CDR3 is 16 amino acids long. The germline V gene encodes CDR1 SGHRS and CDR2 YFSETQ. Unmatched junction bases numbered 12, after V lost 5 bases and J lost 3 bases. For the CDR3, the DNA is TGCGCCAGCAGTACGACCACGGGTAGCGGGACAGATACGCAGTATTTT. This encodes CASSTTTGSGTDTQYF.

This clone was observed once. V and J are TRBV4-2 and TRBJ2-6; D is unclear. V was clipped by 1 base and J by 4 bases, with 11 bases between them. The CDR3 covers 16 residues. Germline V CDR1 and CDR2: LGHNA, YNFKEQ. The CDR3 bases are TGTGCCAGCAGCCAAGTAGGTGTGGAGGGGGCCAACGTCCTGACTTTC. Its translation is CASSQVGVEGANVLTF.

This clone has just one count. This chain's CDR3 is CASSGQTYEQYF. The CDR3, as DNA: TGTGCCAGCAGTGGACAGACCTACGAGCAGTACTTC. This chain connects TRBV25-1 to TRBJ2-7, with TRBD1 as a possible D gene (5 bases). CDR3 length equals 12 residues. The germline CDR1 and CDR2 sequences are MGHDK and SYGVNS. Trimming stripped 4 bases from V and 2 bases from J, with 6 bases between.

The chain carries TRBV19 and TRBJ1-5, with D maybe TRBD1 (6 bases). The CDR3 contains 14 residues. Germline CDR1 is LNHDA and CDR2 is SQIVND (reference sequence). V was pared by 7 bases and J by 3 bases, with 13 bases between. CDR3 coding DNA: TGTGCCAGTAAACCGGACAGCTTCAATCAGCCCCAGCATTTT. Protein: CASKPDSFNQPQHF.

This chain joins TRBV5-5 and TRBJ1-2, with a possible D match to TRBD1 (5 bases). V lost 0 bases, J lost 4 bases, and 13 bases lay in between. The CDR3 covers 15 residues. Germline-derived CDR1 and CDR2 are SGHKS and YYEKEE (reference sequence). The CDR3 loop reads CASSLAGRGSYGYTF. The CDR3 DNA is TGTGCCAGCAGCTTGGCCGGGCGGGGGTCCTATGGCTACACCTTC.

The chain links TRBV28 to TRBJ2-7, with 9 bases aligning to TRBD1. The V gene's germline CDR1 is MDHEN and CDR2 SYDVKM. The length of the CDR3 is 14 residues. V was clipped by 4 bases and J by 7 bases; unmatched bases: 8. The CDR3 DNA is TGTGCCAGCAGTTGGGACAGGGCATCGGGAGAGCAGTACTTC. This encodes CASSWDRASGEQYF.

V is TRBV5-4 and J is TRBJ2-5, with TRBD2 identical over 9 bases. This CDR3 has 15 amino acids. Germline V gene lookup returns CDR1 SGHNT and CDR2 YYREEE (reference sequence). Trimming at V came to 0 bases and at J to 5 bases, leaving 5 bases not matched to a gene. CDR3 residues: CASSLETSGRETQYF. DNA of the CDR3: TGTGCCAGCAGCTTGGAGACTAGCGGTCGGGAGACCCAGTACTTC.

In DNA form, the CDR3 reads TGTGCCAGCGACGCATGGGGCAATCAGCCCCAGCATTTT. Translation gives CASDAWGNQPQHF. This chain uses TRBV6-1 with TRBJ1-5; D ambiguous. Germline V lookup: CDR1 MNHNS, CDR2 SASEGT. With 8 bases removed from V and 2 bases from J, the gap between germline ends came to 10 bases. The CDR3 totals 13 residues.

CDR3 DNA sequence: TGTGCCAGCAGTCGCGACGGCGGGAGGAATGAGCAGTTCTTC. Protein product: CASSRDGGRNEQFF. The chain links TRBV14 to TRBJ2-1; 8 nucleotides align to TRBD2. Germline CDR1 SGHDN, CDR2 FVKESK. The CDR3 loop spans 14 amino acids. Losses at the gene ends were 6 bases for V and 7 bases for J; bases not matched to a gene: 8.

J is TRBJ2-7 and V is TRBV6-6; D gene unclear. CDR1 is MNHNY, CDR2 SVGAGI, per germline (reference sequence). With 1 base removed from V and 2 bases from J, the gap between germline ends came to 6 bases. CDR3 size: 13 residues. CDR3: CASSYLSAYEQYF. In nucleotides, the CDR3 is TGTGCCAGCAGTTACTTATCGGCCTACGAGCAGTACTTC.

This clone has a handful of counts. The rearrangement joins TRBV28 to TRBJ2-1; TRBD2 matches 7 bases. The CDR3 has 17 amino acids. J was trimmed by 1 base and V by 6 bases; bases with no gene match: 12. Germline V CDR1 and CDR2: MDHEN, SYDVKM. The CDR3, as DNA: TGTGCCAGCAGGACAACTAAACTAGCGATATCCTACAATGAGCAGTTCTTC. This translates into CASRTTKLAISYNEQFF.

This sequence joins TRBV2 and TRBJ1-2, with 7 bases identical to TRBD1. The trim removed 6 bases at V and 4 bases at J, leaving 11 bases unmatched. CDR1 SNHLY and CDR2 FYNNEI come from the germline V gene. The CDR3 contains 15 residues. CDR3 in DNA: TGTGCCAGCAGCTTGGCCCCAGGGGGATCCTATGGCTACACCTTC. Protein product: CASSLAPGGSYGYTF.

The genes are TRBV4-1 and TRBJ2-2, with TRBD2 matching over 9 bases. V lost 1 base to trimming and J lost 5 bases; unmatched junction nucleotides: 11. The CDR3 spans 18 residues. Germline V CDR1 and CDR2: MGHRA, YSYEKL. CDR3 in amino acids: CASSQGSIAGVSTGELFF. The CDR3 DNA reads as TGCGCCAGCAGCCAAGGGTCGATAGCGGGAGTATCGACCGGGGAGCTGTTTTTT.

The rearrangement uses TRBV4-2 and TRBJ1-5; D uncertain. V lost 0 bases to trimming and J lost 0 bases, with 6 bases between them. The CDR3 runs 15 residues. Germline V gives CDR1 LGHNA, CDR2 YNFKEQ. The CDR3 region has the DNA TGTGCCAGCAGCCAAGATCCCTATAGCAATCAGCCCCAGCATTTT. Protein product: CASSQDPYSNQPQHF.

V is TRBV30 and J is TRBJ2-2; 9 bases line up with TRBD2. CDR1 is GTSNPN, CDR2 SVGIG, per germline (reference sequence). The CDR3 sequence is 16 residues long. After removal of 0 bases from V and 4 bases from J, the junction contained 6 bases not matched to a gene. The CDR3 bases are TGTGCCTGGAGTGTATCTCGGACTAGCGCCACCGGGGAGCTGTTTTTT. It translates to CAWSVSRTSATGELFF.

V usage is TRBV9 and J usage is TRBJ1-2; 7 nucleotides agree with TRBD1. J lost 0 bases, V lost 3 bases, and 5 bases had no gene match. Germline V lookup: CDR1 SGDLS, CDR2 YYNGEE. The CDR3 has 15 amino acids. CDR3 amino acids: CASSATGTANYGYTF. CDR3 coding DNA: TGTGCCAGCAGCGCCACCGGGACAGCTAACTATGGCTACACCTTC. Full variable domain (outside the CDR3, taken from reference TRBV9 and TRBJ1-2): DSGVTQTPKHLITATGQRVTLRCSPRSGDLSVYWYQQSLDQGLQFLIQYYNGEERAKGNILERFSAQQFPDLHSELNLSSLELGDSALYFCASSATGTANYGYTFGSGTRLTVV.

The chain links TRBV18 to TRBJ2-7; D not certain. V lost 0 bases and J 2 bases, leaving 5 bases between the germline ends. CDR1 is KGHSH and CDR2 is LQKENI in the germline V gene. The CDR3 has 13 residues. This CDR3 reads CASSPPTPYEQYF. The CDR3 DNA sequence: TGTGCCAGCTCACCACCGACGCCCTACGAGCAGTACTTC.

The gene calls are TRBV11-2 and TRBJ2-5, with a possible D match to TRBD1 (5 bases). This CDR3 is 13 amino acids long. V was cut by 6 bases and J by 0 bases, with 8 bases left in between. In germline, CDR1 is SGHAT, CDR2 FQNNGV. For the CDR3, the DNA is TGTGCCAGCAGTCGACAGAACCAAGAGACCCAGTACTTC. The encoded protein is CASSRQNQETQYF.